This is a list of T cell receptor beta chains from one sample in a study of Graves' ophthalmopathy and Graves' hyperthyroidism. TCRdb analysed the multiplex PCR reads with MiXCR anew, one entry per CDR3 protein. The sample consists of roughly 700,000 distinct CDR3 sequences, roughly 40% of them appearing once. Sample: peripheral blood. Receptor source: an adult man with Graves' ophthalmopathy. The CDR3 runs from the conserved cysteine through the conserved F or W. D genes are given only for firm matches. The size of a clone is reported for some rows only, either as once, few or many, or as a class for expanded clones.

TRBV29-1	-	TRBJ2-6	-	CSLGDGFRGAGANVLTF	TGCAGCTTAGGGGACGGATTCCGTGGGGCTGGGGCCAACGTCCTGACTTTC
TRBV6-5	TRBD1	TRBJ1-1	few	CASSYMDRDTEAFF	TGTGCCAGCAGTTACATGGACAGGGACACTGAAGCTTTCTTT
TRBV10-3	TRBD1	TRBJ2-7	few	CASTATGGYEQYF	TGTGCCAGCACCGCGACAGGGGGCTACGAGCAGTACTTC
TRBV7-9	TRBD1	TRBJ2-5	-	CASSLRGDRLGETQYF	TGTGCCAGCAGCTTAAGAGGGGACAGGCTTGGGGAGACCCAGTACTTC
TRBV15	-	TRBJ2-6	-	CATSKGTFSSGANVLTF	TGTGCCACCAGCAAGGGCACCTTCAGCTCTGGGGCCAACGTCCTGACTTTC
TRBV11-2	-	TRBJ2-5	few	CASSPGHKETQYF	TGTGCCAGCAGCCCGGGACACAAAGAGACCCAGTACTTC
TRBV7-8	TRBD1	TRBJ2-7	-	CASSPSMGQGLLQYF	TGTGCCAGCAGCCCCTCGATGGGACAGGGTTTATTGCAGTACTTC
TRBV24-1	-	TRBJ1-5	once	CASSPPGGGLSNQPQHF	TGTGCCAGCAGTCCTCCCGGTGGAGGATTAAGCAATCAGCCCCAGCATTTT
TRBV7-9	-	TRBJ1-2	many	CASSPPHSYGYTF	TGTGCCAGCAGCCCACCTCATTCCTATGGCTACACCTTC
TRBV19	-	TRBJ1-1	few	CASRNPTGMETEAFF	TGTGCCAGTAGGAACCCCACAGGGATGGAAACTGAAGCTTTCTTT
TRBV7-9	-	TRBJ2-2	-	CASSKGPGWTNTGELFF	TGTGCCAGCAGCAAAGGACCGGGTTGGACGAACACCGGGGAGCTGTTTTTT
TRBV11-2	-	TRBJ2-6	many	CASSLYSASGANVLTF	TGTGCCAGCAGCTTATACAGTGCCTCTGGGGCCAACGTCCTGACTTTC
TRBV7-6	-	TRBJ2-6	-	CASSQNAASSGANVLTF	TGTGCCAGCAGCCAGAACGCGGCTAGCTCTGGGGCCAACGTCCTGACTTTC